A single sample gave rise to the 6 T cell receptor beta chains below, sequenced in a study of CD8+ T cells in alopecia areata. This sample's treatment: oral pan-JAK inhibitor, 5-10 mg twice daily. Extracted RNA was reverse transcribed into cDNA, the sequencing template. Method: immunoSEQ multiplex PCR; TCRdb's copy keeps in-frame clones and lacks some. The profile shows some 200,000 clones, roughly three fifths of them singletons. This material consisted of CD4+ T cells sorted from blood, taken at week 4, from a patient treated with tofacitinib. The source is a human donor with alopecia areata.

This clone was counted a few times. V usage is TRBV15 and J usage is TRBJ2-5; D gene uncertain. This CDR3 is built from 12 residues. Trimming left V 3 bases short and J 2 bases short, with 4 bases between. Germline assignment: CDR1 LNHNV and CDR2 YYDKDF (reference sequence). The CDR3 here is CATSRLQETQYF. The CDR3 bases are TGTGCCACCAGCAGGCTTCAAGAGACCCAGTACTTC.

The table lists this clone with a few counts. The rearrangement uses TRBV29-1 and TRBJ1-1; D gene unclear. Deletions cut 2 bases from V and 6 bases from J, with 13 bases between. The germline gives CDR1 SQVTM, CDR2 ANQGSEA. This CDR3 has 13 amino acids. The CDR3 DNA reads as TGCAGCGTTGAACGCCTCCTCGAACCTGAAGCTTTCTTT. This translates into CSVERLLEPEAFF.

The V call is TRBV15, the J call TRBJ2-1; D is uncertain. Germline V lookup: CDR1 LNHNV, CDR2 YYDKDF (reference sequence). This CDR3 contains 13 residues. Deletions cut 3 bases from V and 6 bases from J, with 9 bases between. CDR3 sequence: CATSSPWTNEQFF. DNA for the CDR3: TGTGCCACCAGCAGCCCCTGGACCAATGAGCAGTTCTTC.

J is TRBJ2-5 and V is TRBV7-2, with D hard to call. V lost 3 bases to trimming and J lost 1 base, with 9 bases between them. The germline gives CDR1 SGHTA, CDR2 FQGNSA. The CDR3 loop spans 14 amino acids. The CDR3 region is CASSFNAGQETQYF. Here the CDR3 DNA reads TGTGCCAGCAGCTTTAATGCCGGCCAAGAGACCCAGTACTTC.

The gene calls are TRBV9 and TRBJ2-3; no clear D gene. CDR1 and CDR2 from the germline V gene are SGDLS and YYNGEE. The germline V and J ends were trimmed by 0 bases and 3 bases, with 14 bases remaining between them. This CDR3 spans 16 amino acids. CDR3 region: CASSVESRRDTDTQYF. DNA for the CDR3: TGTGCCAGCAGCGTAGAGTCTAGAAGGGATACAGATACGCAGTATTTT.

This clone was seen more than once but under ten times. This chain joins TRBV30 and TRBJ2-5; D gene uncertain. This CDR3 contains 10 residues. Germline CDR1 and CDR2: GTSNPN and SVGIG (reference sequence). Trimming left V 3 bases short and J 4 bases short, with 3 bases between. The CDR3 DNA follows: TGTGCCTGGAGCCGAGAGACCCAGTACTTC. This sequence encodes CAWSRETQYF.